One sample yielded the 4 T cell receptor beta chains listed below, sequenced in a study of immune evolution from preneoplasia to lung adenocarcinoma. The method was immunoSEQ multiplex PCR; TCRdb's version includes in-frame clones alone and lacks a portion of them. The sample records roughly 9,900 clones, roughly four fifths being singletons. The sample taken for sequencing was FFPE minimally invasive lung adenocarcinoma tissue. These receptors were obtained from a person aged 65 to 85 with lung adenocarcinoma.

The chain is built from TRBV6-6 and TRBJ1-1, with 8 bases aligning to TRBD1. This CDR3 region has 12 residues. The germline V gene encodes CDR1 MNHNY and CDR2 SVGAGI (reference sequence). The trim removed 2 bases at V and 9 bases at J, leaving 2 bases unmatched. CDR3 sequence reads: CASSYGTGKAFF. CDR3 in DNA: TGTGCCAGCAGTTACGGGACAGGAAAAGCTTTCTTT.

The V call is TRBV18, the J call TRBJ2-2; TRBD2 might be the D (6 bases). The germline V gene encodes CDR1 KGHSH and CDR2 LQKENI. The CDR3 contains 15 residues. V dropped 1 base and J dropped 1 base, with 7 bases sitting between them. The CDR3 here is CASSPQGLNTGELFF. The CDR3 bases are TGTGCCAGCTCACCACAGGGACTGAACACCGGGGAGCTGTTTTTT.

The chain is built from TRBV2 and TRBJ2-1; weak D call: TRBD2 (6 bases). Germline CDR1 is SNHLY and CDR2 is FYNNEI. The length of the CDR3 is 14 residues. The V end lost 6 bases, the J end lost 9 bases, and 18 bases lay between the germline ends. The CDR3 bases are TGTGCCAGCAGGGGACTTCTGAGAGAGGGTGAGCAGTTCTTC. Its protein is CASRGLLREGEQFF.

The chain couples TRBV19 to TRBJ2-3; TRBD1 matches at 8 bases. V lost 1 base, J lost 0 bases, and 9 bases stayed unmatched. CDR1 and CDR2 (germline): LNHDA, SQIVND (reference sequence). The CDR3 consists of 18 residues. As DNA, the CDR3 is TGTGCCAGTAGTATAGCATATACAGGGGGTTCTAGCACAGATACGCAGTATTTT. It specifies CASSIAYTGGSSTDTQYF.